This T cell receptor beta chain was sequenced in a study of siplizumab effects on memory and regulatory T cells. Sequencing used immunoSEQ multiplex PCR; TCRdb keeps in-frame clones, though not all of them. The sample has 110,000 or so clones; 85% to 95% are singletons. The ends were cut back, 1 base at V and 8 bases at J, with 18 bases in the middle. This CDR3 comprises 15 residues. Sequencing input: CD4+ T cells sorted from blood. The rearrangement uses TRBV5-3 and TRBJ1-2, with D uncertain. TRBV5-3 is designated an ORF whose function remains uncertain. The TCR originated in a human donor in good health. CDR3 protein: CARSLRGPVFLGYTF. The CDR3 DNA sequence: TGTGCCAGAAGCTTGAGAGGGCCCGTTTTCCTCGGCTACACCTTC.